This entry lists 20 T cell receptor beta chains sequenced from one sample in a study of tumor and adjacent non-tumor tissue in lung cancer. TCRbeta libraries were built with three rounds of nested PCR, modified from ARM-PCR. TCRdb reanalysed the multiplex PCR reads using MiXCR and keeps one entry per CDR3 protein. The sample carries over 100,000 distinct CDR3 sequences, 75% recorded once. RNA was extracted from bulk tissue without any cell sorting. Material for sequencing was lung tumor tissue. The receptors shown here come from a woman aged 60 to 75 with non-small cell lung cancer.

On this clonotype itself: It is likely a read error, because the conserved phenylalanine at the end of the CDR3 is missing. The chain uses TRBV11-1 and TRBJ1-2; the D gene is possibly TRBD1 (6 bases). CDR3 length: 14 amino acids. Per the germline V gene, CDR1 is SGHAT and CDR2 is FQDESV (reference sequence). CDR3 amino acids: CAVSSQGPLYGYTI. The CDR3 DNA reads TGTGCCGTCAGCTCACAGGGCCCGCTCTATGGTTACACCATC.

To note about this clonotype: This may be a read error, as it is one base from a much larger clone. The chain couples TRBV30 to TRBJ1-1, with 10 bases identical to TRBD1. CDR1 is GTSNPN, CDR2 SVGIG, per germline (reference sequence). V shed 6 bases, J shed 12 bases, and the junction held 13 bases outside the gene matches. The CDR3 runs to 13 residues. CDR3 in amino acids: CACKTTGGAETFF. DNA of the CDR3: TGTGCCTGCAAAACGACAGGGGGCGCCGAAACTTTCTTT.

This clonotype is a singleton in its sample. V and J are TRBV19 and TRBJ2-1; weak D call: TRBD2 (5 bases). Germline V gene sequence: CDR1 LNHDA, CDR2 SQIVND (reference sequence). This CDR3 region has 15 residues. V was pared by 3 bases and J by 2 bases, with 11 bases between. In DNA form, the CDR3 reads TGTGCCAGTAGTATCGGAGCGGAGGCCTACAATGAGCAGTTCTTC. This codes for CASSIGAEAYNEQFF.

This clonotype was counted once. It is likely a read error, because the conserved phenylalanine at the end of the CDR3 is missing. CDR3 sequence (DNA): TGTGCCAGCAGCCCTCGGAGGGCCTGGGAGCTGTTTTCT. This sequence encodes CASSPRRAWELFS. V usage is TRBV11-2 and J usage is TRBJ2-2; D is perhaps TRBD2 (6 bases). From germline, CDR1 is SGHAT and CDR2 FQNNGV. Trimming pared 5 bases from V and 9 bases from J, leaving 13 bases between. This CDR3 contains 13 residues.

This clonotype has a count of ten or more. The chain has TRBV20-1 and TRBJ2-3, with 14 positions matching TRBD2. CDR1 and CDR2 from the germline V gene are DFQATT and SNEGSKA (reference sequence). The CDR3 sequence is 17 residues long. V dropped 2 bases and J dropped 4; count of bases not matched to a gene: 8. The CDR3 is CSARSPGLAGVADTQYF. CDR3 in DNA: TGCAGTGCTAGAAGTCCGGGACTAGCGGGAGTTGCAGATACGCAGTATTTT.

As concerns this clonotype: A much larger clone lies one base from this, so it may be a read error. The CDR3 nucleotides are TGTGCCAGCAGTTACGGGGTCTACGAGCAGTACTTC. Amino acids: CASSYGVYEQYF. This sequence joins TRBV6-5 and TRBJ2-7; D uncertain. CDR3 length: 12 residues. V dropped 2 bases and J dropped 3 bases, with 5 bases sitting between them. Germline V gives CDR1 MNHEY, CDR2 SVGAGI.

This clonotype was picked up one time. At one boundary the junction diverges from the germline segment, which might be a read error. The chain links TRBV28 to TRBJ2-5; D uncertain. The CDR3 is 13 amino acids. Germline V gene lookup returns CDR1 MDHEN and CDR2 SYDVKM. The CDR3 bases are TGTGTCAGCAGTTTTGGGCAGGCATGGACCCAGTACTTC. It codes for CVSSFGQAWTQYF.

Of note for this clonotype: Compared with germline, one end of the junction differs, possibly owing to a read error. CDR3 amino acids: CASSLGPLTLSYDEQFF. CDR3 DNA: TGTGCCAGCAGCTTAGGACCACTAACACTATCCTACGATGAGCAGTTCTTC. This chain joins TRBV11-3 and TRBJ2-1; no definite D call. Germline CDR1 SGHNT, CDR2 YENEEA. The CDR3 consists of 17 residues.

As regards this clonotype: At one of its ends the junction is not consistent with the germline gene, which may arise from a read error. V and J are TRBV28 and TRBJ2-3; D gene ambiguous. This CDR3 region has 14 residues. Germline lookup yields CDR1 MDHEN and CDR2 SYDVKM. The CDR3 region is CASTPVTMVDTQYF. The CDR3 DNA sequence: TGTGCCAGCACCCCCGTGACCATGGTGGATACGCAGTACTTT. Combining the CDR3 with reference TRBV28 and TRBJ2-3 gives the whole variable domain DVKVTQSSRYLVKRTGEKVFLECVQDMDHENMFWYRQDPGLGLRLIYFSYDVKMKEKGDIPEGYSVSREKKERFSLILESASTNQTSMYLCASTPVTMVDTQYFGPGTRLTVL.

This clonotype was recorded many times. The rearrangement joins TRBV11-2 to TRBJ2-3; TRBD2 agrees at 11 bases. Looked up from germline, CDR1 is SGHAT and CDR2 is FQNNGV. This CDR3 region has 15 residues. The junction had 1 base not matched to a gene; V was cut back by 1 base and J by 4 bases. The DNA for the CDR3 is TGTGCCAGCAGCTTAGTAGCGGGGGGGCCAGATACGCAGTATTTT. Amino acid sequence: CASSLVAGGPDTQYF.

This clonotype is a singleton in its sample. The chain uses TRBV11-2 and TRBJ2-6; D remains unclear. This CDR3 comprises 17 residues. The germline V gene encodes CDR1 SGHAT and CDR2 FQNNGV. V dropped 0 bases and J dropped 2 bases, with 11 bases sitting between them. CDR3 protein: CASSLESGVAGANVLTF. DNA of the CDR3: TGTGCCAGCAGCTTAGAATCAGGAGTGGCTGGGGCCAACGTCCTGACTTTC.

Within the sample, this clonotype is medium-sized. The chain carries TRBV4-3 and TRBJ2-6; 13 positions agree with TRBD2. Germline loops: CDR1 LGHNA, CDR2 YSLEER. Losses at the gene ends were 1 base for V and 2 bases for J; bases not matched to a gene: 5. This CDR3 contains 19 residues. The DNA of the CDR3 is TGCGCCAGCAGCCAAGCCGCGACTAGCGGGAGGACTGGGGCCAACGTCCTGACTTTC. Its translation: CASSQAATSGRTGANVLTF.

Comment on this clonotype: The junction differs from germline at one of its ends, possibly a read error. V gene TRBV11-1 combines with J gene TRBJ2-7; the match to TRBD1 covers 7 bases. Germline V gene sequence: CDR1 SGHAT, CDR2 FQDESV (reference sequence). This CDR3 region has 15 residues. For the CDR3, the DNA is TGTGCCAGCAGTCTAGGGGGCATAAAAACCTACGAGCAATACTTC. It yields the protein CASSLGGIKTYEQYF. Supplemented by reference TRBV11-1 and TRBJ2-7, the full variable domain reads EAEVAQSPRYKITEKSQAVAFWCDPISGHATLYWYRQILGQGPELLVQFQDESVVDDSQLPKDRFSAERLKGVDSTLKIQPAELGDSAMYLCASSLGGIKTYEQYFGPGTRLTVT.

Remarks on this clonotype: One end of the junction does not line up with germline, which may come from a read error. The CDR3 region is CASSRGTVSYEQYF. For the CDR3, the DNA is TGTGCCAGCAGCAGGGGGACAGTCTCCTACGAGCAGTATTTC. The V call is TRBV11-3, the J call TRBJ2-7; TRBD1 agrees at 7 bases. The CDR3 totals 14 residues. CDR1 SGHNT and CDR2 YENEEA come from the germline V gene.

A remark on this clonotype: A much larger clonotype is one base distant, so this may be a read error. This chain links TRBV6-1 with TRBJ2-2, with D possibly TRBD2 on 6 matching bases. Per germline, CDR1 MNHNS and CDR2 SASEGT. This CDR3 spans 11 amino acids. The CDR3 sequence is CAISGFGGLFF. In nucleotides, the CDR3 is TGTGCCATTTCAGGGTTCGGGGGGCTGTTTTTT.

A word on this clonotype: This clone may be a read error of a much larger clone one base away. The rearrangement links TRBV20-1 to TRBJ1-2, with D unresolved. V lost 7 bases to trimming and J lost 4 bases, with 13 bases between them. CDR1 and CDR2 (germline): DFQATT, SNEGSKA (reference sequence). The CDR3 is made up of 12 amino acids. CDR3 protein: CSVTGGLYGYTF. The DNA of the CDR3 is TGCAGTGTCACGGGCGGGCTCTATGGCTACACCTTC.

The CDR3 DNA is TGTGCCAGTAACGTTACAGGCCCTTATAACTATGGCTACACCTTC. Its translation: CASNVTGPYNYGYTF. This rearrangement joins TRBV11-2 to TRBJ1-2; maybe TRBD1 (5 bases). Germline CDR1 is SGHAT and CDR2 is FQNNGV. The CDR3 extends over 15 amino acids. Trimming took 9 bases from V and 1 from J, leaving 18 bases between them.

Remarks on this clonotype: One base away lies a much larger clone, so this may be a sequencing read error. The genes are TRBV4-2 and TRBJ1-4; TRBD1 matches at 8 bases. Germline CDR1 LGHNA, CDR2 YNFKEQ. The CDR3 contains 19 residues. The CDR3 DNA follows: TGTGCCAGCACCCTTAGGAATGGGACAGGTGGGGCCAGTAATGAAAAACTGGTTTTT. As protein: CASTLRNGTGGASNEKLVF.

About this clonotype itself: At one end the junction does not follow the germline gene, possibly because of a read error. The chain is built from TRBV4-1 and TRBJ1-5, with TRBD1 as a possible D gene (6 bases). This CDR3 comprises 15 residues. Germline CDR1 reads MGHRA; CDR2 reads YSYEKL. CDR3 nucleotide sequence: TGCGCCAGCAACCAAGGAACAGGGAGGATCCAGCCCCAGCATTTT. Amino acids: CASNQGTGRIQPQHF.

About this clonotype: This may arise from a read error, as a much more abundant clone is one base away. CDR3 sequence: CASCWDRGWDEQYF. CDR3 DNA: TGTGCTAGTTGCTGGGACAGGGGATGGGACGAGCAGTACTTC. The chain carries TRBV12-5 and TRBJ2-7, with TRBD1 matching over 10 bases. Germline lookup yields CDR1 LGHNT and CDR2 FRNRAP. This CDR3 region has 14 residues. The J segment lost 5 bases and the V segment lost 8 bases, leaving 9 bases of the junction unmatched.